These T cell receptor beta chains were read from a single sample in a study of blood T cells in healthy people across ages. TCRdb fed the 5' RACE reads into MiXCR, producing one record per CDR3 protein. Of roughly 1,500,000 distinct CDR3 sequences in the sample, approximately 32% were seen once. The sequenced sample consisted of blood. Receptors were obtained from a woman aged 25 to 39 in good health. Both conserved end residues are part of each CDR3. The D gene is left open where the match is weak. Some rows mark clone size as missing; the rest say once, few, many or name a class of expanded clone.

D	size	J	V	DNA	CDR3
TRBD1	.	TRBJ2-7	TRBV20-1	TGCAGTGCCCAGAACGAACCGGGACAGGGGTCCTACGAGCAGTACTTC	CSAQNEPGQGSYEQYF
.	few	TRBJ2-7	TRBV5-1	TGCGCCAGCAGCCTCCGGACAGACCCCAGCGAGCAGTACTTC	CASSLRTDPSEQYF
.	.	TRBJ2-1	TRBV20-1	TGCAGTGCTATAGGACGAAGCTCCTACAATGAGCAGTTCTTC	CSAIGRSSYNEQFF
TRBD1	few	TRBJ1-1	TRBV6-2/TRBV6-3	TGTGCCAGCATCAATCAGGGGGCTCGGACTGAAGCTTTCTTT	CASINQGARTEAFF
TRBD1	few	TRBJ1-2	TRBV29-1	TGCAGCGTCTTGTCGACAGGGACAATCAGGATCTCACCTAACTATGGCTACACCTTC	CSVLSTGTIRISPNYGYTF
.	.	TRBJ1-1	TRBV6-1	TGTGCCAGCAGTGAATTTGGAGCGAACACTGAAGCTTTCTTT	CASSEFGANTEAFF
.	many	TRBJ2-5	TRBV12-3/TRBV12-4	TGTGCCAGCAGTTTTGTCCAGGGGGAGACCCAGTACTTC	CASSFVQGETQYF
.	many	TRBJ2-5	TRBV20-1	TGCAGTGCACTGGACATCTGGACCCAGTACTTC	CSALDIWTQYF
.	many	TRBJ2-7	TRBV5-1	TGCGCCAGCAGCCCGCCGGAGGGGTCCTACGAGCAGTACTTC	CASSPPEGSYEQYF
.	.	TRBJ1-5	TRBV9	TGTGCCAGCAGCGAGGGCGTGGGCCTAGGTCAGCCCCAGCATTTT	CASSEGVGLGQPQHF
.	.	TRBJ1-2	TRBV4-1	TGCGCCAGCAGCCAAGGGAGGGGCCCCTCTAACTGTGGCTACACCTTC	CASSQGRGPSNCGYTF
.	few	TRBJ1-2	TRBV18	TGTGCCAGCTCAGAGGCTCTCCCAATAGCTAACTATGGCTACACCTTC	CASSEALPIANYGYTF
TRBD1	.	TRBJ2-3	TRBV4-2	TGTGCCAGCAGCCAAGCTGGGACAGATAACACAGATACGCAGTATTTT	CASSQAGTDNTDTQYF
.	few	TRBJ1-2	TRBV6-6	TGTGCCAGCAGTCCTCGGGACGGATTCTCCATTGTCTATGGCTACACCTTC	CASSPRDGFSIVYGYTF
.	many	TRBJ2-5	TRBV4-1	TGCGCCAGCAGCCAAGTCGGGTCCCAAGAGACCCAGTACTTC	CASSQVGSQETQYF
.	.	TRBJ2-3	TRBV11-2	TGTGCCAGCAGCCCGGACAGTTTTTATACGCAGTATTTT	CASSPDSFYTQYF
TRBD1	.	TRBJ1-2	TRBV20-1	TGCAGTGCTAGCGACGACAGGGGGCGTTACCGAGGCTACACCTTC	CSASDDRGRYRGYTF
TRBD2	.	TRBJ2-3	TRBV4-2	TGTGCCAGCAGCCAAGTATCGCGGGGGGGCACAGATACGCAGTATTTT	CASSQVSRGGTDTQYF
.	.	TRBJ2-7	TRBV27	TGTGCCAGCAGTTTACGACAGGTCGGTGGGGGCGAGCAGTACTTC	CASSLRQVGGGEQYF
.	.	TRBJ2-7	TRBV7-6	TGTGCCAGCAGCCCTGAGGAGGGGGTCTCCTACGAGCAGTACTTC	CASSPEEGVSYEQYF
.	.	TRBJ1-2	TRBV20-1	TGCAGTGCTAGAGGCGGAGTCGTCACCTTC	CSARGGVVTF
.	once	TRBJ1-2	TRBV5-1	TGCGCCAGCAGCTTGGTGTTGGGGGCAGGAGATGGCTACACCTTC	CASSLVLGAGDGYTF
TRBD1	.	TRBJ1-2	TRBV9	TGTGCCGGCAGCAACCGGGACAGGGCCATCTATGGCTACACCTTC	CAGSNRDRAIYGYTF
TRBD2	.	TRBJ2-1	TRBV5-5	TGTGTCAGCAGGTGGGGGGAGGGTGAGCAGTTCTTC	CVSRWGEGEQFF
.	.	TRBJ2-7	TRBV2	TGTGCCAGCACTAGGAGCTCCTACGAGCAGTACTTC	CASTRSSYEQYF
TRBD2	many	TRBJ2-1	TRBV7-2	TGTGCCAGCAGCTTAGATGGTAGCGGGAGGCTCAATGAGCAGTTCTTC	CASSLDGSGRLNEQFF
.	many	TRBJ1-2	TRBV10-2	TGCGCCAGCAACGACGGGTATGGCTACACCTTC	CASNDGYGYTF
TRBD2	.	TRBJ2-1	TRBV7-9	TGTGCCAGCAGCACGGATAGCGGGGTCTACAATGAGCAGTTCTTC	CASSTDSGVYNEQFF
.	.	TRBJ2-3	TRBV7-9	TGTGCCAGCAGCTCCTCATTCCCCAGCTCTAGCACAGATACGCAGTATTTT	CASSSSFPSSSTDTQYF
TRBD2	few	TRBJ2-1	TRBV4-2	TGTGCCAGCAGCCAAGATGGCGGGGGAGGTCTGGGTGAGCAGTTCTTC	CASSQDGGGGLGEQFF
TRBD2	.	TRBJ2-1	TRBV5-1	TGCGCCAGCAGCTCCCGGACTAGCGGGTTACCCTCCTACAATGAGCAGTTCTTC	CASSSRTSGLPSYNEQFF
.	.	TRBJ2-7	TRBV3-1	TGTGCCAGCAGAGCCTTCTTCCGGGGTAGGGGCCAAGAGACTCAGTACTTC	CASRAFFRGRGQETQYF
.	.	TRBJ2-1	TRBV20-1	TGCAGTGCTACCTTCCGCACGGATGAGCAGTTCTTC	CSATFRTDEQFF
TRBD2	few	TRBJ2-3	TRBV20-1	TGCAGTGCTTTTACTAGCGGGGGGGGGGTGGATACGCAGTATTTT	CSAFTSGGGVDTQYF
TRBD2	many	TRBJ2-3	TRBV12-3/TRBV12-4	TGTGCCAGCACCCCCGGGGCGGGGGAGGCAGATACGCAGTATTTT	CASTPGAGEADTQYF
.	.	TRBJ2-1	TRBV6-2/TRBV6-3	TGTGCCAGCAGTCCCCAACCGCCTAGCGTATCCTACAATGAGCAGTTCTTC	CASSPQPPSVSYNEQFF
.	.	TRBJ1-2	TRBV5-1	TGCGCCAGCAGTCCTGGGCCGGGTGTGGACTATGGCTACACCTTC	CASSPGPGVDYGYTF
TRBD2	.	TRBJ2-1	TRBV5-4	TGTGCCAGCAGCTCAGCGGGGGGGCCCAAGAATGAGCAGTTCTTC	CASSSAGGPKNEQFF
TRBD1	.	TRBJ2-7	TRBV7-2	TGTGCCAGCAGCTTTGACAGGGGCTCCTACAATGAGCAGTACTTC	CASSFDRGSYNEQYF
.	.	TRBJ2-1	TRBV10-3	TGTGCCACCAGTAGTTTGGGGGGCCGAGTCGACAATGAGCGGTTCTTC	CATSSLGGRVDNERFF
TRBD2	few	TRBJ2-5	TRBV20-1	TGCAGTGCTAGAGATGTTGAGCGGGGGACGGGAGAGACCCAGTACTTC	CSARDVERGTGETQYF
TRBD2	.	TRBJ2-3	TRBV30	TGTGCCTGGTCTAGCGGGGCGAGCACAGATACGCAGTATTTT	CAWSSGASTDTQYF
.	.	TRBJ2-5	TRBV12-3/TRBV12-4	TGTGCCAGCAGCTCATCTTGGAGGGGCCAAGAGACCCAGTACTTC	CASSSSWRGQETQYF
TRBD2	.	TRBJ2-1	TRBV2	TGTGCCAGCATTACCGGGACTAGCGGGAGCCCCTCCTACAATGAGCAGTTCTTC	CASITGTSGSPSYNEQFF
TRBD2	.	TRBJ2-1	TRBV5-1	TGCGCCAGCAGCTTGAGGTCTAGCGGGGGGGACGATGAGCAGTTCTTC	CASSLRSSGGDDEQFF
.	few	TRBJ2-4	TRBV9	TGTGCCAGCAGCGGCCCCCGAAGAGGGGATGATATAAACATTCAGTACTTC	CASSGPRRGDDINIQYF
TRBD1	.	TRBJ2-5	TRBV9	TGTGCCAGCAGCGTAGCCGGGACAGGGAATACGGAGACCCAGTACTTC	CASSVAGTGNTETQYF
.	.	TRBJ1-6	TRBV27	TGTGTCAGCAGTTTAAGTGGCGATTCACCCCTCCACTTT	CVSSLSGDSPLHF
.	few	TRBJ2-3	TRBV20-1	TGCAGTGCTAGAGAATGGGGGAGCTCGGCAGATACGCAGTATTTT	CSAREWGSSADTQYF
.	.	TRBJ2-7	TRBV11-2	TGTGCCAGCAGAACTGGACTCTTAATAGACTACGAGCAGTACTTC	CASRTGLLIDYEQYF
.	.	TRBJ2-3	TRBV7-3	TGTGCCAGCAGCTTACATAGTTTCCCTGCTACGCAGTATTTT	CASSLHSFPATQYF
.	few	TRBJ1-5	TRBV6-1	TGTGCCAGCAGAGAAGGGTTTGGAAATCAGCCCCAGCATTTT	CASREGFGNQPQHF